One and the same sample provided the 6 T cell receptor beta chains below, sequenced in a study of T cells expressing NK-cell markers. TCRdb reprocessed the 5' RACE reads and stores each CDR3 protein as one record, lacking DNA. The sample totals some 450,000 distinct CDR3 sequences. Specimen: blood T cells: a sorted CD56 or NKG2C T cell subset, CD4+ or CD8+ T cells, or bulk PBMC T cells (not recorded which). The receptors here all came from a woman aged 18-69 years in good health.

The J gene is TRBJ2-7, the V gene TRBV15; TCRdb outputs TRBD1, but without DNA this stays unchecked. The CDR3 totals 17 residues. CDR1 LNHNV and CDR2 YYDKDF come from the germline V gene (reference sequence). The CDR3 here is CATSRDPDDRGSGEQYF.

This chain joins TRBV5-5 and TRBJ2-5; no DNA is available, so the TRBD2 call from TCRdb remains unchecked. The CDR3 is made up of 13 amino acids. Per germline, CDR1 SGHKS and CDR2 YYEKEE (reference sequence). The CDR3 protein is CASTRSLEETQYF.

This sequence joins TRBV11-3 and TRBJ2-1; TCRdb returns TRBD1, unconfirmable since there is no DNA. This CDR3 comprises 12 residues. CDR1 and CDR2 (germline): SGHNT, YENEEA. CDR3 sequence reads: CASSKGPVEQFF.

The rearrangement uses TRBV7-2 and TRBJ1-1. This CDR3 region has 13 residues. CDR1 and CDR2 from the germline V gene are SGHTA and FQGNSA. The CDR3 here is CASSLVGRSEAFF.

V gene TRBV7-3 combines with J gene TRBJ2-1; the TCRdb call, TRBD2, lacks DNA for checking. Germline loops: CDR1 SGHTA, CDR2 FQGTGA. This CDR3 spans 15 amino acids. The CDR3 here is CASSFGLAGMNEQFF.

The chain recombines TRBV6-2 or TRBV6-3 with TRBJ1-5; TCRdb calls TRBD1, which cannot be checked without DNA. The CDR3 runs 18 residues. Germline V gives CDR1 MNHEY, CDR2 SVGEGT. The CDR3 protein is CASSSMVWGANSNQPQHF.